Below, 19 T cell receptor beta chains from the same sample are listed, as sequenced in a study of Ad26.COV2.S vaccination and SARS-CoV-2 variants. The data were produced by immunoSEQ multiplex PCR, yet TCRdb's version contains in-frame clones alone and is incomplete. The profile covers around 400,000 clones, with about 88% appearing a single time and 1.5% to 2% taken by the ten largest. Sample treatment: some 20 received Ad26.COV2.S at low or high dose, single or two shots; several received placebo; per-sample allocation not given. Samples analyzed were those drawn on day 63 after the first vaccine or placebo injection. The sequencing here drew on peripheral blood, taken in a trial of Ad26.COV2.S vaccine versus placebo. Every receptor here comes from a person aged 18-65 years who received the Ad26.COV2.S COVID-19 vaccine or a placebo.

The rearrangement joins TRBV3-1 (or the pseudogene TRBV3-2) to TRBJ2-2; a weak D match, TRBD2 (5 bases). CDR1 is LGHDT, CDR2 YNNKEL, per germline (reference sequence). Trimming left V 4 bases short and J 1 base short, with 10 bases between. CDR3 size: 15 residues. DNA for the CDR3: TGTGCCAGCAGCCTCGGGATGGGGAACACCGGGGAGCTGTTTTTT. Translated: CASSLGMGNTGELFF.

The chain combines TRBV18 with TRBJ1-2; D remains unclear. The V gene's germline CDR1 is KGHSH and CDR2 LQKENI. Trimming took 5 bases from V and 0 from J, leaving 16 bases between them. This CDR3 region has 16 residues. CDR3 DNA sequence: TGTGCCAGCTCAGCCTCGAAACCGGATTCTAACTATGGCTACACCTTC. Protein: CASSASKPDSNYGYTF. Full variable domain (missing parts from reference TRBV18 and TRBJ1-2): NAGVMQNPRHLVRRRGQEARLRCSPMKGHSHVYWYRQLPEEGLKFMVYLQKENIIDESGMPKERFSAEFPKEGPSILRIQQVVRGDSAAYFCASSASKPDSNYGYTFGSGTRLTVV.

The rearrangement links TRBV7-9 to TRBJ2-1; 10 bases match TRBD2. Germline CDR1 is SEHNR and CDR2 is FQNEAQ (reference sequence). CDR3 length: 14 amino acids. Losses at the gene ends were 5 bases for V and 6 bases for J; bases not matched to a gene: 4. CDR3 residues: CASSPGLARNEQFF. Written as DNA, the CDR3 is TGTGCCAGCAGCCCGGGACTAGCGCGCAATGAGCAGTTCTTC.

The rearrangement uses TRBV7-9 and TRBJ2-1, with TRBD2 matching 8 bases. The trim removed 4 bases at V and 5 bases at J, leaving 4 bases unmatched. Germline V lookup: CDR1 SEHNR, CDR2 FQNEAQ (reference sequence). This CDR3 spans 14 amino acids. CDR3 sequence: CASSSTSGNNEQFF. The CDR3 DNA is TGTGCCAGCAGCTCTACTAGCGGTAACAATGAGCAGTTCTTC. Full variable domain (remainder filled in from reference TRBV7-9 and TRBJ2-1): DTGVSQNPRHKITKRGQNVTFRCDPISEHNRLYWYRQTLGQGPEFLTYFQNEAQLEKSRLLSDRFSAERPKGSFSTLEIQRTEQGDSAMYLCASSSTSGNNEQFFGPGTRLTVL.

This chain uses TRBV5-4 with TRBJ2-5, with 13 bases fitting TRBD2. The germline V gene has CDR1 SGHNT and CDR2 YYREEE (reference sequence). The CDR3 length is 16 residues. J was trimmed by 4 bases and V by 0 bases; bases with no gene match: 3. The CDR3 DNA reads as TGTGCCAGCAGCTTGGCCACTAGCGGGAGGGGAGAGACCCAGTACTTC. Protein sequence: CASSLATSGRGETQYF.

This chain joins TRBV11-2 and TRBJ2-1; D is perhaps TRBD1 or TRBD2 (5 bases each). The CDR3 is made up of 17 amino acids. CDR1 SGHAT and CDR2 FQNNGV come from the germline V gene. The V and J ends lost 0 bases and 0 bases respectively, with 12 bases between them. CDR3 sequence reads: CASSLEGAGSSYNEQFF. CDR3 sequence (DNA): TGTGCCAGCAGCTTAGAAGGGGCGGGTAGCTCCTACAATGAGCAGTTCTTC.

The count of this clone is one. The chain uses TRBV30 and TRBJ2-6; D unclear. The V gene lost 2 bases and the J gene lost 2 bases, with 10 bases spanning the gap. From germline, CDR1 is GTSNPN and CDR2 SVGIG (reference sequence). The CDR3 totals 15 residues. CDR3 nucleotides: TGTGCCTGGAGTTCCTCTCGGGCTGGGGCCAACGTCCTGACTTTC. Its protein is CAWSSSRAGANVLTF.

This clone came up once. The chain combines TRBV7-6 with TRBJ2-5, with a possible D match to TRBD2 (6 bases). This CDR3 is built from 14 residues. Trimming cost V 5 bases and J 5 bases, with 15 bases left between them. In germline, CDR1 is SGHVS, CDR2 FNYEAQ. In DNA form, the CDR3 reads TGTGCCAGCAGCCCCACCGGGGGTGATGAGACCCAGTACTTC. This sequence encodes CASSPTGGDETQYF. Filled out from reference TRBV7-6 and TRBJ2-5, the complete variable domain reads GAGVSQSPRYKVTKRGQDVALRCDPISGHVSLYWYRQALGQGPEFLTYFNYEAQQDKSGLPNDRFSAERPEGSISTLTIQRTEQRDSAMYRCASSPTGGDETQYFGPGTRLLVL.

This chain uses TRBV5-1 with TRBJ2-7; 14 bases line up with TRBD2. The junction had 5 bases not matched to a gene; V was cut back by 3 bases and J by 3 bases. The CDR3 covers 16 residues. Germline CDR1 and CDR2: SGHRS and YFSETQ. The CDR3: CASSSGLAGVSYEQYF. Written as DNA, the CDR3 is TGCGCCAGCAGCTCGGGACTAGCGGGAGTAAGCTACGAGCAGTACTTC.

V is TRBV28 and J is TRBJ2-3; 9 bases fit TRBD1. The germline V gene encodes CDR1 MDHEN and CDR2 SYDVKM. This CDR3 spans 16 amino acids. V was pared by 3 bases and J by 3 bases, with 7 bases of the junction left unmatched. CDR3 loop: CASSLGTGFGTDTQYF. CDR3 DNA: TGTGCCAGCAGTTTGGGGACAGGGTTTGGGACAGATACGCAGTATTTT.

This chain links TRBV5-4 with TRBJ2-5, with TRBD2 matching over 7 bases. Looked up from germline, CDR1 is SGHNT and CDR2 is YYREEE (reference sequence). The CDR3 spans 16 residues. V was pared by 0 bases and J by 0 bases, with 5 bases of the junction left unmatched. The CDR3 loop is CASSLVGGSDQETQYF. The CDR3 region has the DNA TGTGCCAGCAGCTTGGTGGGGGGGAGCGACCAAGAGACCCAGTACTTC.

The CDR3 DNA reads as TGCGCCAGCAGCTTCTTGCGGCCGAACAATGAGCAGTTCTTC. Amino acids: CASSFLRPNNEQFF. This sequence joins TRBV5-1 and TRBJ2-1, with D unresolved. Trimming stripped 2 bases from V and 5 bases from J, with 11 bases between. Per germline, CDR1 SGHRS and CDR2 YFSETQ. The CDR3 is 14 amino acids. Full variable domain (missing parts from reference TRBV5-1 and TRBJ2-1): KAGVTQTPRYLIKTRGQQVTLSCSPISGHRSVSWYQQTPGQGLQFLFEYFSETQRNKGNFPGRFSGRQFSNSRSEMNVSTLELGDSALYLCASSFLRPNNEQFFGPGTRLTVL.

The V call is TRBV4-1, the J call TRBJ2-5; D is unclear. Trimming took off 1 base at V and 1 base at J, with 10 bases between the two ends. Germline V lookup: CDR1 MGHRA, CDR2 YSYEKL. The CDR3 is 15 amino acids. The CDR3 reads CASSQVAQPQETQYF. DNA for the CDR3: TGCGCCAGCAGCCAAGTAGCTCAACCCCAAGAGACCCAGTACTTC.

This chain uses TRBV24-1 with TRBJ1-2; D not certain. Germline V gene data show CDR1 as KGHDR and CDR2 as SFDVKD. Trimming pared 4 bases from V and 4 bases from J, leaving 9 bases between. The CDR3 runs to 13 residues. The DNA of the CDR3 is TGTGCCACCAGTGACCGGAGCTTCTATGGCTACACCTTC. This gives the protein CATSDRSFYGYTF.

CDR3 in DNA: TGTGCCAGCAGCTTAGCCACCACAGATACGCAGTATTTT. Protein product: CASSLATTDTQYF. The V and J genes are TRBV13 and TRBJ2-3, with D unresolved. This CDR3 contains 13 residues. The germline V and J ends were trimmed by 1 base and 2 bases, with 4 bases remaining between them. Germline V gene data show CDR1 as PRHDT and CDR2 as FYEKMQ (reference sequence). The full variable domain, completed using reference TRBV13 and TRBJ2-3, is AAGVIQSPRHLIKEKRETATLKCYPIPRHDTVYWYQQGPGQDPQFLISFYEKMQSDKGSIPDRFSAQQFSDYHSELNMSSLELGDSALYFCASSLATTDTQYFGPGTRLTVL.

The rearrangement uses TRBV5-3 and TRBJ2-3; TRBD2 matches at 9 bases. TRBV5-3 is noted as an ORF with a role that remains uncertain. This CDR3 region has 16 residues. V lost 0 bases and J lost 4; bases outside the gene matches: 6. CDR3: CARSLVVAGVADTQYF. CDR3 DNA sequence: TGTGCCAGAAGCTTGGTTGTAGCGGGAGTGGCAGATACGCAGTATTTT.

In DNA, the CDR3 is TGTGCCAGCAGTTTGGAGGAGAATCAGCCCCAGCATTTT. It translates to CASSLEENQPQHF. The chain is built from TRBV12-3 or TRBV12-4 and TRBJ1-5; D is undetermined. CDR3 length equals 13 residues. The V and J ends lost 3 bases and 4 bases respectively, with 7 bases between them.

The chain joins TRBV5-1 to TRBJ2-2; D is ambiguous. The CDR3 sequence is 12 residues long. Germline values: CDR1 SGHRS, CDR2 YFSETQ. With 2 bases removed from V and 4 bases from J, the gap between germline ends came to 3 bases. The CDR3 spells CASSFGTGELFF. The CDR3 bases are TGCGCCAGCAGCTTTGGCACCGGGGAGCTGTTTTTT.

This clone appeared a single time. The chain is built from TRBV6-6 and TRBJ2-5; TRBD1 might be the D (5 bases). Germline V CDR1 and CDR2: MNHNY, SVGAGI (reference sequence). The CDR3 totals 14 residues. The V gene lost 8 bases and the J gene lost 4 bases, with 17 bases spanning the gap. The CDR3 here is CASAPGNGRETQYF. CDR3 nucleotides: TGTGCCAGCGCCCCAGGGAACGGCCGAGAGACCCAGTACTTC.